A single sample is the source of the 7 T cell receptor beta chains below, sequenced in a study of blood T cells in healthy people across ages. Together with a sample-barcoded 5' primer, a J-beta primer mix was included in a second PCR lasting roughly 6 to 12 cycles. TCRdb re-called the 5' RACE reads through MiXCR, storing one row per CDR3 protein. Of roughly 2 million distinct CDR3 sequences in the sample, approximately 50% were seen once. What was sequenced was blood. These TCRs come from a middle-aged woman in good health.

This clonotype was observed a few times. V and J are TRBV7-2 and TRBJ1-5; 7 bases are shared with TRBD1. Germline V gene data show CDR1 as SGHTA and CDR2 as FQGNSA. With V trimmed by 1 base and J by 3 bases, 15 bases remained unmatched. This CDR3 is 19 amino acids long. The CDR3 here is CASSLVGWGDSVTNQPQHF. The CDR3 DNA follows: TGTGCCAGCAGCTTAGTGGGATGGGGGGACAGTGTAACCAATCAGCCCCAGCATTTT.

The J gene is TRBJ2-4, the V gene TRBV20-1; D might be TRBD1 or TRBD2, each matching 6 bases. CDR3 length: 18 amino acids. V dropped 1 base and J dropped 2 bases, with 21 bases sitting between them. Germline CDR1 DFQATT, CDR2 SNEGSKA (reference sequence). CDR3 nucleotides: TGCAGTGCTAGAGCACAGTCGGGGGCTGTTCTAACCAAAAACATTCAGTACTTC. Encoded protein: CSARAQSGAVLTKNIQYF.

This chain connects TRBV2 to TRBJ2-5; TRBD1 might be the D (6 bases). V lost 3 bases, J lost 4 bases, and 15 bases lay in between. Germline CDR1 and CDR2: SNHLY and FYNNEI. There are 15 residues in the CDR3. The CDR3 sequence: CASSDPVGGGETQYF. In DNA form, the CDR3 reads TGTGCCAGCAGTGACCCAGTAGGGGGTGGAGAGACCCAGTACTTC.

Only a few counts were recorded for this clonotype. The chain uses TRBV27 and TRBJ2-5, with 10 bases aligning to TRBD2. CDR3 length equals 15 residues. Germline loops: CDR1 MNHEY, CDR2 SMNVEV (reference sequence). Unmatched junction bases numbered 7, after V lost 5 bases and J lost 4 bases. The CDR3 here is CASSGSGGAPETQYF. The CDR3 nucleotides read TGTGCCAGCAGTGGGAGCGGGGGGGCCCCAGAGACCCAGTACTTC.

V and J are TRBV12-3 or TRBV12-4 and TRBJ1-2; 9 bases are shared with TRBD1. The CDR3 runs to 15 residues. V lost 6 bases and J lost 8; bases outside the gene matches: 13. In nucleotides, the CDR3 is TGTGCCAGCAGCTTAACCGCACAGGGGGCAGGGGGCTACACCTTC. It specifies CASSLTAQGAGGYTF.

In its sample, this clonotype was seen a few times. V usage is TRBV4-2 and J usage is TRBJ2-7, with 7 nucleotides matching TRBD2. The CDR3 loop spans 15 amino acids. V shed 0 bases and J 7 bases; nucleotides not matched to a gene: 9. Germline values: CDR1 LGHNA, CDR2 YNFKEQ. CDR3 coding DNA: TGTGCCAGCAGCCAAGATCCGCGTTCCGGGAGGGAGCAGTACTTC. It yields the protein CASSQDPRSGREQYF.

This chain joins TRBV9 and TRBJ1-6, with D unresolved. V dropped 0 bases and J dropped 3 bases, with 10 bases sitting between them. The germline CDR1 and CDR2 sequences are SGDLS and YYNGEE. This CDR3 has 16 residues. CDR3 loop: CASSVEGGNYNSPLHF. The CDR3 DNA reads TGTGCCAGCAGCGTAGAAGGCGGGAACTATAATTCACCCCTCCACTTT. Combining the CDR3 with reference TRBV9 and TRBJ1-6 gives the whole variable domain DSGVTQTPKHLITATGQRVTLRCSPRSGDLSVYWYQQSLDQGLQFLIQYYNGEERAKGNILERFSAQQFPDLHSELNLSSLELGDSALYFCASSVEGGNYNSPLHFGNGTRLTVT.